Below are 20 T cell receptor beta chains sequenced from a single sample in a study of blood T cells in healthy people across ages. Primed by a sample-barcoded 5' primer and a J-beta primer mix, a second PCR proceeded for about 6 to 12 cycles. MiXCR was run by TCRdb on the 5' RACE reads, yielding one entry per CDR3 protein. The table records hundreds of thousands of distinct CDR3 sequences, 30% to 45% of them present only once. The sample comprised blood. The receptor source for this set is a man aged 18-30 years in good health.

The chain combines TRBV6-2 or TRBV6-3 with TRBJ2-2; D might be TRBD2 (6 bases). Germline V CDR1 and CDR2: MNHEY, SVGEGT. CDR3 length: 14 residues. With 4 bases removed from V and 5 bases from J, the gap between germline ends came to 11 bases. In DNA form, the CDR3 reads TGTGCCAGCAGTTCCCCCCGGGGGACCGGGGAGCTGTTTTTT. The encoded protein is CASSSPRGTGELFF.

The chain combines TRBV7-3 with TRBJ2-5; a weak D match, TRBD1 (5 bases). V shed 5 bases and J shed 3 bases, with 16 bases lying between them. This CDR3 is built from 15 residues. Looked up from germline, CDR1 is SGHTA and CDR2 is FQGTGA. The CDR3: CASSPMQGTEETQYF. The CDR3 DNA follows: TGTGCCAGCAGCCCCATGCAGGGAACGGAAGAGACCCAGTACTTC.

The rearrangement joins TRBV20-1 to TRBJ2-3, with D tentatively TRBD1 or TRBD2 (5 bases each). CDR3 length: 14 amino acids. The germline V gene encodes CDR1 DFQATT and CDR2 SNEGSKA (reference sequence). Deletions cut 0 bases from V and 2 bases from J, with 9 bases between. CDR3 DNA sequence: TGCAGTGCTAGAGAGGGGGTGCCCACAGATACGCAGTATTTT. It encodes CSAREGVPTDTQYF.

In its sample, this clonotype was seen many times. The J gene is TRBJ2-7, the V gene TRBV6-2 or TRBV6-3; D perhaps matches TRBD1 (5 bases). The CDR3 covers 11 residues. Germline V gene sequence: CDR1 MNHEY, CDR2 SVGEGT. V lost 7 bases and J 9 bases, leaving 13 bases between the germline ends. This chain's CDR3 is CASKKGNAQYF. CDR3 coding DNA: TGTGCCAGCAAAAAGGGGAATGCGCAGTACTTC.

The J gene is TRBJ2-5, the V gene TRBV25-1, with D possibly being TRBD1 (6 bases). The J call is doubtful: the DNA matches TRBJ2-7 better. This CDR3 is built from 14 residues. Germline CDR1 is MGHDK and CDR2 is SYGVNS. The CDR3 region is CASSETGTHYEQYF. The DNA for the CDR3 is TGTGCCAGCAGTGAAACAGGGACCCACTACGAGCAGTACTTC.

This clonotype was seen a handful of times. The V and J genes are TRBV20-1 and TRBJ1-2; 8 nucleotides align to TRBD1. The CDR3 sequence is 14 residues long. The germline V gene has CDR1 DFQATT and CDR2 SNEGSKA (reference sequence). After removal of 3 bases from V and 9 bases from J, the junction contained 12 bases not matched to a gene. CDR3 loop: CSASDGGTGCSYTF. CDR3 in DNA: TGCAGTGCTAGCGACGGCGGGACAGGATGTAGCTACACCTTC.

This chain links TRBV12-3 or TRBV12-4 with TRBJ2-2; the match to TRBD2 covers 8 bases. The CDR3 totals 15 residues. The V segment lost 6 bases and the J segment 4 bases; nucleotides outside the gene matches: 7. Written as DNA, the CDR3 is TGTGCCAGCAGCCTTCGGACTAGCCGCACCGGGGAGCTGTTTTTT. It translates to CASSLRTSRTGELFF.

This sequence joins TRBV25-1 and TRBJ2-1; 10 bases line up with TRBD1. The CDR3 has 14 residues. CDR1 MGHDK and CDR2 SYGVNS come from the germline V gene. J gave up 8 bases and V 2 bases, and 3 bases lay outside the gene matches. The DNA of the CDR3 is TGTGCCAGCAGTGAAAAGACAGGGGGCGATGAGCAGTTCTTC. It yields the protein CASSEKTGGDEQFF.

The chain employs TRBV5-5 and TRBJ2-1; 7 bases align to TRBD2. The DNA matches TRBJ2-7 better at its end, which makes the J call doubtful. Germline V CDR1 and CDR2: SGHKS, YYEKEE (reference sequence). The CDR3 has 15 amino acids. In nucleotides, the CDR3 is TGTGCCAGCAGCCAGTTGACTAGCCCCTACAATGAGCAGTACTTC. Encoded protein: CASSQLTSPYNEQYF.

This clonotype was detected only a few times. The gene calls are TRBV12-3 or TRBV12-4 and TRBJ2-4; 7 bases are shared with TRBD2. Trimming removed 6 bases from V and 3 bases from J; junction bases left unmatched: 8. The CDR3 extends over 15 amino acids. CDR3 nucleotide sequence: TGTGCCAGCAGCCGGGGCGGGGGAAACAAAAACATTCAGTACTTC. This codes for CASSRGGGNKNIQYF.

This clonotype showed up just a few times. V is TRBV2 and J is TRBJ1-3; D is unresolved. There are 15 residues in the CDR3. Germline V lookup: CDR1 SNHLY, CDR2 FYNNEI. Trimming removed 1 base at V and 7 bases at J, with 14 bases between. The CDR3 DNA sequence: TGTGCCAGCAGTGAAGGCCCGTCGTTGAGTAACACCATATATTTT. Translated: CASSEGPSLSNTIYF.

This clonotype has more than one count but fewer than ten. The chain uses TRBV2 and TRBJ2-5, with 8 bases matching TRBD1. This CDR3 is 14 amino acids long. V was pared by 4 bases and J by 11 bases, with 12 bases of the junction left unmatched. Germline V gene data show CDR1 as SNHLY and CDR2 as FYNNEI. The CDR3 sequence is CASSGQGARDEQYF. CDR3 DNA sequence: TGTGCCAGCAGTGGGCAGGGGGCGCGGGATGAGCAGTACTTC.

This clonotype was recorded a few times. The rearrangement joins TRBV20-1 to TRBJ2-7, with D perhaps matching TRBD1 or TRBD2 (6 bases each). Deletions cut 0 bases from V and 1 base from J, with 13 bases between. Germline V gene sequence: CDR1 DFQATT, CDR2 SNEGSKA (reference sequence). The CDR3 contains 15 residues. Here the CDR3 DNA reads TGCAGTGCTAGAGATAGTGGGGGGCTTTCCTACGAGCAGTACTTC. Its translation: CSARDSGGLSYEQYF.

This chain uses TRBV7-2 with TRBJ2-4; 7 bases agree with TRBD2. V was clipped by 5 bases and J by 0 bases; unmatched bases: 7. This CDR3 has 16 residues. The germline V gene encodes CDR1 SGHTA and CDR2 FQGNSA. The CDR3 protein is CASSPGPGGAKNIQYF. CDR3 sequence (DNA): TGTGCCAGCAGCCCAGGCCCGGGGGGAGCCAAAAACATTCAGTACTTC.

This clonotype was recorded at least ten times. In DNA, the CDR3 is TGTGCCAGCAGCCAACATAAAGGGATCAATGAGCAGTTCTTC. It codes for CASSQHKGINEQFF. The J gene is TRBJ2-1, the V gene TRBV4-2; D is ambiguous. The germline V gene encodes CDR1 LGHNA and CDR2 YNFKEQ. With 2 bases removed from V and 6 bases from J, the gap between germline ends came to 11 bases. The CDR3 length is 14 residues.

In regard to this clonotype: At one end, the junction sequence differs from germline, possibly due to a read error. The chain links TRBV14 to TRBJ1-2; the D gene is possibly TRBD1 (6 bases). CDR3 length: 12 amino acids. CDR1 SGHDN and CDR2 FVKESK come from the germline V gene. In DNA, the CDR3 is TGTGCCAGCAGCCGCAGGGGCGCGGGGTACATCTTC. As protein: CASSRRGAGYIF.

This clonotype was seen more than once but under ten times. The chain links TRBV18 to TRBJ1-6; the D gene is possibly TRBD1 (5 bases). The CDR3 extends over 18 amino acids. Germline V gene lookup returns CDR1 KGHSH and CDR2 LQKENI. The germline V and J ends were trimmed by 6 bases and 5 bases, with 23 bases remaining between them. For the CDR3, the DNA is TGTGCCAGCTCTCTCATTCCGAGTGGAGGGGATGATAATTCACCCCTCCACTTT. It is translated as CASSLIPSGGDDNSPLHF.

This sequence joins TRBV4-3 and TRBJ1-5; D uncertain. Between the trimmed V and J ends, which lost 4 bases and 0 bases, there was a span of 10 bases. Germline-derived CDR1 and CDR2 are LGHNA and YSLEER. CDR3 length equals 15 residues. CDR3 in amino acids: CASSLGLHSNQPQHF. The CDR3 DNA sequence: TGCGCCAGCAGCCTCGGCCTCCATAGCAATCAGCCCCAGCATTTT.

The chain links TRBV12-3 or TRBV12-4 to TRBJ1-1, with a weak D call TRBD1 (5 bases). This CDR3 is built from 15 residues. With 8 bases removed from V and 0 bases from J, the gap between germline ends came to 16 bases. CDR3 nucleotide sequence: TGTGCCAGCCGCCCGACCGGGACGTTGAACACTGAAGCTTTCTTT. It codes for CASRPTGTLNTEAFF.

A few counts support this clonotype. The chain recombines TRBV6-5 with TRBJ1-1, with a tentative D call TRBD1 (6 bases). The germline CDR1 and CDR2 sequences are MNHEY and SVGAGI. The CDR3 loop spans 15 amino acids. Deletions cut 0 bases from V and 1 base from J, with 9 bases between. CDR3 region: CASSYSRGTNTEAFF. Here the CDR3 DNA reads TGTGCCAGCAGTTACTCGAGGGGGACGAACACTGAAGCTTTCTTT.